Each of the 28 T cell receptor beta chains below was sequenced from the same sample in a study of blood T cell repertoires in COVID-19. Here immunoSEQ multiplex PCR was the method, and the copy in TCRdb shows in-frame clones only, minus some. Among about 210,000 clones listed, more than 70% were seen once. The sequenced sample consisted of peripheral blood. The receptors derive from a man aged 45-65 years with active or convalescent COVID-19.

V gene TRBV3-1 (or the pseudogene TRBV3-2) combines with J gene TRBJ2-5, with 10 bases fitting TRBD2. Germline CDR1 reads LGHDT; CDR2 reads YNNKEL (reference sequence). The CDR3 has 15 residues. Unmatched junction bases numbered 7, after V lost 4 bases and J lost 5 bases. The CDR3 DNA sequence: TGTGCCAGCAGCCCAACTAGCGGGGAGCGGGAGACCCAGTACTTC. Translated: CASSPTSGERETQYF.

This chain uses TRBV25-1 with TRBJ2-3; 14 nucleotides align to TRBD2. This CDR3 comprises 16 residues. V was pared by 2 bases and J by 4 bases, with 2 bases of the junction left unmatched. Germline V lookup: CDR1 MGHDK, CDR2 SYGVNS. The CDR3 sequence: CASSEGTSGGPDTQYF. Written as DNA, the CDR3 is TGTGCCAGCAGTGAAGGGACTAGCGGGGGACCAGATACGCAGTATTTT.

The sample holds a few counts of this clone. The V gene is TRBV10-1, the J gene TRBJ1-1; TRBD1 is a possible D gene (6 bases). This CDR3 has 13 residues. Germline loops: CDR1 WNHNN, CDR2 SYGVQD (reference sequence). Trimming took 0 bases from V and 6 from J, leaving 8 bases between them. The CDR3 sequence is CASSESQGAEAFF. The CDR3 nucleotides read TGCGCCAGCAGTGAGTCACAGGGAGCTGAAGCTTTCTTT.

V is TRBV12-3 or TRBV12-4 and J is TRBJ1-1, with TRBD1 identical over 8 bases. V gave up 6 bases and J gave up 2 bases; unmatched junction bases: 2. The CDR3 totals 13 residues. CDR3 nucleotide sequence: TGTGCCAGCAGCACAGGGGGTAACACTGAAGCTTTCTTT. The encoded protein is CASSTGGNTEAFF.

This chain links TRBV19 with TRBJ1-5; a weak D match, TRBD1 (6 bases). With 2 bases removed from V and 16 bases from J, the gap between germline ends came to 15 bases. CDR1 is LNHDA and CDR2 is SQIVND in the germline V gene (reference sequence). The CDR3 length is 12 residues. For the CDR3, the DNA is TGTGCCAGTAGTATAATCGCGGACAGCAATCATTTT. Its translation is CASSIIADSNHF.

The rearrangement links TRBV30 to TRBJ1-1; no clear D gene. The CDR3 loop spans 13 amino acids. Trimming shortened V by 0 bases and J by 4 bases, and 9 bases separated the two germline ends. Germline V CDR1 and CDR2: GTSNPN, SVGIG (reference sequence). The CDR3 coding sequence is TGTGCCTGGAGTGTACACAGATTCACTGAAGCTTTCTTT. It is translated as CAWSVHRFTEAFF.

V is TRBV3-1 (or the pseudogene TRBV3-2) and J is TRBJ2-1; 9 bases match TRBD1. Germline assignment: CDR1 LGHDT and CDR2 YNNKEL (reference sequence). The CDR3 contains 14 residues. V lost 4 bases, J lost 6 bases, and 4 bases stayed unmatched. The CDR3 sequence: CASSPRDRANEQFF. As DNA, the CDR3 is TGTGCCAGCAGCCCGCGGGACAGGGCCAATGAGCAGTTCTTC.

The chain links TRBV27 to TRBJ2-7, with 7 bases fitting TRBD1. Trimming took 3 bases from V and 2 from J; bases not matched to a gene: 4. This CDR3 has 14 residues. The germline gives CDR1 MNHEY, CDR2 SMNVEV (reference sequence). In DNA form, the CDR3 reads TGTGCCAGCAGTTTGACAGGGCGAACCTACGAGCAGTACTTC. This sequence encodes CASSLTGRTYEQYF.

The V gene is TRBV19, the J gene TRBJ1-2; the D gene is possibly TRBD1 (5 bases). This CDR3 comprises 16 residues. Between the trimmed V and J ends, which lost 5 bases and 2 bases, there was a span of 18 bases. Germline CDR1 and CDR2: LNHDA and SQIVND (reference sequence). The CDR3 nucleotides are TGTGCCAGTAGTCCGCAAGGGGTAGTGCGGAACTATGGCTACACCTTC. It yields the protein CASSPQGVVRNYGYTF. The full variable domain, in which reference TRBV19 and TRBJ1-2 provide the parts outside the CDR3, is DGGITQSPKYLFRKEGQNVTLSCEQNLNHDAMYWYRQDPGQGLRLIYYSQIVNDFQKGDIAEGYSVSREKKESFPLTVTSAQKNPTAFYLCASSPQGVVRNYGYTFGSGTRLTVV.

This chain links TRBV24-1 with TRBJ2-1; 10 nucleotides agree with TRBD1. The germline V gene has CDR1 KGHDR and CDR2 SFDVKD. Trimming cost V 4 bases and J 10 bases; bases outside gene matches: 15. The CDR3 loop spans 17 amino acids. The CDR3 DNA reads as TGTGCCACCAGTGACCAACCCCTTGGACAGGGGGGGCGAGAGCAGTTCTTC. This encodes CATSDQPLGQGGREQFF.

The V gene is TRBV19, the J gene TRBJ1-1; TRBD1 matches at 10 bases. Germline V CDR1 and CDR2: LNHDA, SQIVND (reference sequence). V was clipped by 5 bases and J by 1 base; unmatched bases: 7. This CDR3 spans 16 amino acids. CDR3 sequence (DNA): TGTGCCAGTAGTCCCAGACAGGGGGCAAAGAACACTGAAGCTTTCTTT. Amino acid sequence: CASSPRQGAKNTEAFF.

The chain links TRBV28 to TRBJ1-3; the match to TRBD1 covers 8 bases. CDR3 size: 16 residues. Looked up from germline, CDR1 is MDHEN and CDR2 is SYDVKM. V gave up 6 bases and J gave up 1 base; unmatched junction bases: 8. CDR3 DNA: TGTGCCAGCAGCACCAGGGGGCGCAGGTCTGGAAACACCATATATTTT. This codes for CASSTRGRRSGNTIYF.

CDR3 bases: TGTGCCAGCAGCTACGGACAGGGGAGGTACGAGCAGTACTTC. As protein: CASSYGQGRYEQYF. V usage is TRBV7-9 and J usage is TRBJ2-7; 9 bases fit TRBD1. The germline CDR1 and CDR2 sequences are SEHNR and FQNEAQ (reference sequence). V trimming: 4 bases; J trimming: 4 bases; junction bases outside the gene matches: 5. There are 14 residues in the CDR3.

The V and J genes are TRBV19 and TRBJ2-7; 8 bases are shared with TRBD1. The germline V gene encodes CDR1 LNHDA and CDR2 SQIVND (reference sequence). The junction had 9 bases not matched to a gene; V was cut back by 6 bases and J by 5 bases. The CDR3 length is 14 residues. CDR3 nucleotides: TGTGCCAGTAGCGACAGGGGCTCTAGGGACGAGCAGTACTTC. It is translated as CASSDRGSRDEQYF.

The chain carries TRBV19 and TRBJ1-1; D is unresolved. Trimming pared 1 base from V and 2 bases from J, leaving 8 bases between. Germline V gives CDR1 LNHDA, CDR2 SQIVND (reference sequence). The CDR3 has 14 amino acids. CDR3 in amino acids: CASSIGEANTEAFF. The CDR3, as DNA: TGTGCCAGTAGTATAGGAGAGGCCAACACTGAAGCTTTCTTT.

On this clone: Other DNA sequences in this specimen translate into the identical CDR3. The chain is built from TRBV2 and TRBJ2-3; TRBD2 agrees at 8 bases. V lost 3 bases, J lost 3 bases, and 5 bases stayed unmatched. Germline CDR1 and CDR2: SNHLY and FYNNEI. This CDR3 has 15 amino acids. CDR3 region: CASSDLAGGTDTQYF. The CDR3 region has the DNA TGTGCCAGCAGTGATTTGGCGGGGGGAACAGATACGCAGTATTTT.

CDR3 loop: CASSLRGTGGNSPLHF. The DNA for the CDR3 is TGTGCCAGCAGTTTACGCGGGACAGGGGGCAATTCACCCCTCCACTTT. This chain connects TRBV28 to TRBJ1-6; 12 bases match TRBD1. The trim removed 2 bases at V and 7 bases at J, leaving 3 bases unmatched. This CDR3 has 16 residues. Germline CDR1 reads MDHEN; CDR2 reads SYDVKM. The entire variable domain, with the rest obtained from reference TRBV28 and TRBJ1-6, is as follows: DVKVTQSSRYLVKRTGEKVFLECVQDMDHENMFWYRQDPGLGLRLIYFSYDVKMKEKGDIPEGYSVSREKKERFSLILESASTNQTSMYLCASSLRGTGGNSPLHFGNGTRLTVT.

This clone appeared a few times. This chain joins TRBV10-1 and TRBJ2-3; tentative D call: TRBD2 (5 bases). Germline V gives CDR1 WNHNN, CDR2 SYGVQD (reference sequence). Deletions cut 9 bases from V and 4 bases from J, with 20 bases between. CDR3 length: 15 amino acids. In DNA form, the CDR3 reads TGCGCCAGAGGACTTTCAGGCTTTTTTCCAGATACGCAGTATTTT. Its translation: CARGLSGFFPDTQYF.

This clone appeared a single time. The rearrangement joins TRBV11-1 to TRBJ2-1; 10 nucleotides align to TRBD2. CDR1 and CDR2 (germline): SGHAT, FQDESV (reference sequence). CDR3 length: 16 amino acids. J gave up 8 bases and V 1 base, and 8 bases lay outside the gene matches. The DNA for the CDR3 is TGTGCCAGCAGCTTAGGGCTAGCGGGAGAACACGATGAGCAGTTCTTC. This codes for CASSLGLAGEHDEQFF. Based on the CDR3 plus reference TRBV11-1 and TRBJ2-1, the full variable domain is EAEVAQSPRYKITEKSQAVAFWCDPISGHATLYWYRQILGQGPELLVQFQDESVVDDSQLPKDRFSAERLKGVDSTLKIQPAELGDSAMYLCASSLGLAGEHDEQFFGPGTRLTVL.

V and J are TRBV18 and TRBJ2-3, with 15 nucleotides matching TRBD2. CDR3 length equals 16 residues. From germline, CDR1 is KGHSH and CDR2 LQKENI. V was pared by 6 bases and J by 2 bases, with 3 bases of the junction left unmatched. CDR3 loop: CASSGTSGRNTDTQYF. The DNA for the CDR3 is TGTGCCAGCTCGGGGACTAGCGGGAGGAACACAGATACGCAGTATTTT.

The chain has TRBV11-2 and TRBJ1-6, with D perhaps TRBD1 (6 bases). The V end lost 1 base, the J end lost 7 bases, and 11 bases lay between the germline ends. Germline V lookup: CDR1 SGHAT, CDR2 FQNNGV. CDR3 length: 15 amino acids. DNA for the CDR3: TGTGCCAGCAGCTTAGTAGCAGGACAGAATTCACCCCTCCACTTT. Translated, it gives CASSLVAGQNSPLHF.

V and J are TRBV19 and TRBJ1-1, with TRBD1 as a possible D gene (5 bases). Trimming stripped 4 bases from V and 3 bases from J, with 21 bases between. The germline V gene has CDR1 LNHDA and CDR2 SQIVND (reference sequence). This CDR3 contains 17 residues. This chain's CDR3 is CASSTPLGARGDTEAFF. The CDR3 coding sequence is TGTGCCAGTAGTACCCCCCTCGGGGCGCGGGGGGACACTGAAGCTTTCTTT.

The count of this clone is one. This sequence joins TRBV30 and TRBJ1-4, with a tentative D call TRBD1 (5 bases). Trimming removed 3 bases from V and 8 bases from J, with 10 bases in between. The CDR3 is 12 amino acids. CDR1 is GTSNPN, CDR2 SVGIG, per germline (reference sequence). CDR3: CAWRQAGEKLFF. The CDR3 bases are TGTGCCTGGAGGCAAGCAGGGGAAAAACTGTTTTTT. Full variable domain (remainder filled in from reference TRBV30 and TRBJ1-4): SQTIHQWPATLVQPVGSPLSLECTVEGTSNPNLYWYRQAAGRGLQLLFYSVGIGQISSEVPQNLSASRPQDRQFILSSKKLLLSDSGFYLCAWRQAGEKLFFGSGTQLSVL.

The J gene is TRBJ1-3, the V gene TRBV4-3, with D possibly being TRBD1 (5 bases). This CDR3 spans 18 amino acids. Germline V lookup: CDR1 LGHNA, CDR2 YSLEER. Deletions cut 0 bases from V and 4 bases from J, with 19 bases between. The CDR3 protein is CASSQEFTGPFAGNTIYF. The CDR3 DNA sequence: TGCGCCAGCAGCCAAGAGTTTACAGGACCGTTTGCCGGAAACACCATATATTTT.

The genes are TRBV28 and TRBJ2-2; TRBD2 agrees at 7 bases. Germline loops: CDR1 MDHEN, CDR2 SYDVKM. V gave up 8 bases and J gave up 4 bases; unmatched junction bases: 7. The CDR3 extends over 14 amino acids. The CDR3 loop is CASSGTGGTGELFF. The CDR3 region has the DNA TGTGCCAGCTCCGGGACGGGAGGCACCGGGGAGCTGTTTTTT.

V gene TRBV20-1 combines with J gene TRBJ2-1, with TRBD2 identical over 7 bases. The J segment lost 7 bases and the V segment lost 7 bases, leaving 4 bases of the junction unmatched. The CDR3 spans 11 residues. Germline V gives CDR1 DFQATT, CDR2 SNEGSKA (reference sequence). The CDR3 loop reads CSEAGFNEQFF. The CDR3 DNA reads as TGCAGTGAAGCGGGGTTTAATGAGCAGTTCTTC.

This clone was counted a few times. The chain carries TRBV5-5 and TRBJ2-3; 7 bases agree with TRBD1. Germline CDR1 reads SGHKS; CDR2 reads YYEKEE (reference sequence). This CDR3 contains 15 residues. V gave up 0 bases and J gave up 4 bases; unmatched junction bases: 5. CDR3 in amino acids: CASSLEGARADTQYF. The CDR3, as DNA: TGTGCCAGCAGCTTGGAGGGGGCGAGGGCAGATACGCAGTATTTT.

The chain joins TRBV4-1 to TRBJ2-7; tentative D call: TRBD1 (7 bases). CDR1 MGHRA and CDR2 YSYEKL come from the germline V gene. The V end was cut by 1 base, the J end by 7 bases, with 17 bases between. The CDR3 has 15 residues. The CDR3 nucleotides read TGCGCCAGCAGCCAAGCGACAGGGAGGATGTGGGAGCAGTACTTC. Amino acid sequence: CASSQATGRMWEQYF.